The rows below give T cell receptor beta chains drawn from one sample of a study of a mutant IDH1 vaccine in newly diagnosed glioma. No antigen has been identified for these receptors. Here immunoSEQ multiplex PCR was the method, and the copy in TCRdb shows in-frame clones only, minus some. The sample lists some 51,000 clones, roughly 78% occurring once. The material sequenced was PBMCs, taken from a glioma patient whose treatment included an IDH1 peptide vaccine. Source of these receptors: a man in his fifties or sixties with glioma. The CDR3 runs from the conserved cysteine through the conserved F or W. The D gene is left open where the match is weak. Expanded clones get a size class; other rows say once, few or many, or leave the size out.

CASSMGNEQYF	TGTGCCAGCAGTATGGGGAACGAGCAGTACTTC	TRBV6-6	.	TRBJ2-7	.
CATSPTGGYGYTF	TGTGCCACCAGCCCGACAGGGGGCTATGGCTACACCTTC	TRBV15	.	TRBJ1-2	TRBD1
CASSQTSWDNTGELFF	TGTGCCAGCAGCCAGACTAGTTGGGATAACACCGGGGAGCTGTTTTTT	TRBV13	.	TRBJ2-2	.
CASSYSASYEQYF	TGTGCCAGCAGTTACAGTGCCTCCTACGAGCAGTACTTC	TRBV28	.	TRBJ2-7	.
CASRPGTSGGADEQFF	TGCGCCAGCAGACCCGGGACTAGCGGGGGGGCCGATGAGCAGTTCTTC	TRBV5-1	.	TRBJ2-1	TRBD2
CASSQDAGASYEQYF	TGTGCCAGCAGCCAAGATGCGGGGGCCTCCTACGAGCAGTACTTC	TRBV4-2	.	TRBJ2-7	.
CASSGGGNQPQHF	TGTGCCAGCAGCGGGGGGGGGAATCAGCCCCAGCATTTT	TRBV13	.	TRBJ1-5	.
CASSQAGTGFSYEQYF	TGTGCCAGCAGCCAAGCCGGGACAGGATTTTCCTACGAGCAGTACTTC	TRBV4-2	.	TRBJ2-7	TRBD1
CAISGSGTSYEQYF	TGTGCCATCAGCGGATCCGGGACGTCCTACGAGCAGTACTTC	TRBV10-3	.	TRBJ2-7	.
CASSQTGSGEQYF	TGTGCCAGCAGCCAAACAGGGTCTGGCGAGCAGTACTTC	TRBV7-6	.	TRBJ2-7	.
CAFGGRRVRDTQYF	TGTGCCTTCGGGGGGCGGCGGGTGCGAGATACGCAGTATTTT	TRBV30	once	TRBJ2-3	.
CASSRGQSYEQYF	TGTGCCAGCAGCCGTGGACAGTCCTACGAGCAGTACTTC	TRBV11-2	.	TRBJ2-7	.
CSARSNYGYTF	TGCAGTGCTAGGAGTAACTATGGCTACACCTTC	TRBV20-1	.	TRBJ1-2	.
CASSFPGTGDNEQFF	TGTGCCAGCAGCTTCCCCGGGACAGGGGACAATGAGCAGTTCTTC	TRBV7-9	.	TRBJ2-1	TRBD1
CAWGRGGAGNEQFF	TGTGCCTGGGGAAGGGGGGGGGCTGGCAATGAGCAGTTCTTC	TRBV30	.	TRBJ2-1	.
CASSPRDTEAFF	TGTGCTTCGTCACCCAGGGACACTGAAGCTTTCTTT	TRBV10-3	.	TRBJ1-1	.
CASSTGTGGSTDTQYF	TGTGCCAGCAGCACCGGGACGGGAGGGAGCACAGATACGCAGTATTTT	TRBV5-8	.	TRBJ2-3	TRBD2